The clone carrying this T cell receptor (beta chain) has a handful of counts. A J-beta primer mix and a sample-barcoded 5' primer were used in a second PCR of about 7 to 12 cycles. Any given sample supplied a minimum of 3 million CDR3-containing paired-end reads. TCRdb re-analysed the 5' RACE reads in MiXCR, keeping a single row per CDR3 protein. This repertoire shows around 1,700,000 distinct CDR3 sequences, 28% found once; its top ten account for 7.7%. This record comes from a study of blood T cells in healthy people across ages. Looked up from germline, CDR1 is MNHNS and CDR2 is SASEGT. The CDR3 is made up of 15 amino acids. Each individual donor underwent a draw of ten milliliters of peripheral blood.

This clonotype originated in a woman aged 30 to 39 in good health. The source material was blood. V is TRBV6-1 and J is TRBJ2-4; weak D call: TRBD1 (5 bases). The J call may be in error: the DNA end matches TRBJ2-7 better. CDR3 nucleotides: TGTGCCAGCAGTGATTTCATGGCTACAGGCTACGAGCAGTACTTC. Its protein is CASSDFMATGYEQYF.